Listed here are 30 T cell receptor beta chains from one sample, sequenced in a study of T cell responses to AZD1222 COVID-19 vaccine. The assay was immunoSEQ multiplex PCR, and TCRdb's table has in-frame clones only and misses some. The table shows 55,000 to 65,000 clones, with approximately 92% occurring only once. Sequencing used peripheral blood, obtained 28 days after the second AZD1222 dose. The receptors stem from an adult who received the AZD1222 COVID-19 vaccine.

This clone has just a few counts. The gene calls are TRBV27 and TRBJ1-2; the match to TRBD1 covers 8 bases. With V trimmed by 0 bases and J by 7 bases, 10 bases remained unmatched. Germline V CDR1 and CDR2: MNHEY, SMNVEV (reference sequence). This CDR3 is 16 amino acids long. This CDR3 reads CASSLSPTGAEGGYTF. CDR3 nucleotides: TGTGCCAGCAGTTTATCCCCGACAGGGGCTGAGGGTGGCTACACCTTC.

This clone occurred a few times. The V and J genes are TRBV6-5 and TRBJ2-1, with 8 bases identical to TRBD2. CDR1 and CDR2 (germline): MNHEY, SVGAGI. The CDR3 extends over 13 amino acids. With V trimmed by 11 bases and J by 10 bases, 13 bases remained unmatched. The CDR3 DNA reads TGTGCCTCCGGGAGGGGTGGGATCAGGGAGCAGTTCTTC. The encoded protein is CASGRGGIREQFF.

This clone has a single count. The chain joins TRBV7-9 to TRBJ2-3, with 13 bases that match TRBD2. V dropped 8 bases and J dropped 5; count of bases not matched to a gene: 16. The CDR3 extends over 18 amino acids. The germline gives CDR1 SEHNR, CDR2 FQNEAQ (reference sequence). CDR3 residues: CASQTGLAGDSTGDTQYF. The DNA of the CDR3 is TGTGCCAGCCAGACAGGACTAGCGGGAGACAGCACGGGAGATACGCAGTATTTT.

The CDR3 is CASSFSAGGYPYEQYF. CDR3 in DNA: TGTGCCAGCAGCTTTTCCGCGGGAGGGTACCCCTACGAGCAGTACTTC. The chain employs TRBV11-2 and TRBJ2-7, with TRBD2 matching over 9 bases. The junction had 8 bases not matched to a gene; V was cut back by 3 bases and J by 2 bases. Germline V gene sequence: CDR1 SGHAT, CDR2 FQNNGV. The CDR3 is 16 residues long.

This chain links TRBV3-1 (or the pseudogene TRBV3-2) with TRBJ2-5, with 8 bases identical to TRBD1. CDR1 and CDR2 from the germline V gene are LGHDT and YNNKEL (reference sequence). CDR3 length: 15 residues. Unmatched junction bases numbered 9, after V lost 4 bases and J lost 5 bases. In DNA form, the CDR3 reads TGTGCCAGCAGCCTCTCGGACAGGGTACCGGAGACCCAGTACTTC. Protein product: CASSLSDRVPETQYF.

The chain links TRBV10-3 to TRBJ2-7, with D unclear. This CDR3 has 16 amino acids. Germline V gene sequence: CDR1 ENHRY, CDR2 SYGVKD. V shed 3 bases and J shed 4 bases, with 19 bases lying between them. CDR3 coding DNA: TGTGCCATCAGTGACGAGTCCCGGACGAGAACTTACGAGCAGTACTTC. It codes for CAISDESRTRTYEQYF.

J is TRBJ1-1 and V is TRBV19; D call uncertain. Germline assignment: CDR1 LNHDA and CDR2 SQIVND (reference sequence). The germline V and J ends were trimmed by 3 bases and 6 bases, with 5 bases remaining between them. This CDR3 comprises 11 residues. This chain's CDR3 is CASSIGPEAFF. The CDR3 bases are TGTGCCAGTAGTATCGGACCTGAAGCTTTCTTT.

This clone was detected once. The chain links TRBV7-9 to TRBJ1-3; D is unresolved. The CDR3 covers 13 residues. Germline assignment: CDR1 SEHNR and CDR2 FQNEAQ (reference sequence). Trimming pared 5 bases from V and 7 bases from J, leaving 12 bases between. The DNA for the CDR3 is TGTGCCAGCAGCCCGAGGGATAGCAACACCATATATTTT. Translating gives CASSPRDSNTIYF.

This chain links TRBV19 with TRBJ2-7, with D hard to call. Trimming took 0 bases from V and 2 from J, leaving 8 bases between them. CDR1 and CDR2 from the germline V gene are LNHDA and SQIVND (reference sequence). This CDR3 has 14 amino acids. The CDR3 nucleotides read TGTGCCAGTAGTATAGATCCGTTTCCCTACGAGCAGTACTTC. Translated: CASSIDPFPYEQYF.

This clone was found once. The chain couples TRBV27 to TRBJ1-2; no clear D gene. CDR1 MNHEY and CDR2 SMNVEV come from the germline V gene (reference sequence). CDR3 length: 14 residues. The V end was cut by 2 bases, the J end by 5 bases, with 12 bases between. The CDR3 here is CASSLQPGPYGYTF. CDR3 coding DNA: TGTGCCAGCAGTTTACAGCCGGGTCCTTATGGCTACACCTTC.

This clone has just one count. This chain connects TRBV28 to TRBJ1-2; tentatively, D is TRBD1 (6 bases). Germline CDR1 reads MDHEN; CDR2 reads SYDVKM. The CDR3 sequence is 13 residues long. Trimming removed 3 bases from V and 3 bases from J, with 8 bases in between. Written as DNA, the CDR3 is TGTGCCAGCAGTTTGACAGGCGACTATGGCTACACCTTC. Translation: CASSLTGDYGYTF.

The chain carries TRBV18 and TRBJ2-1; D may be TRBD1 (6 bases). The CDR3 consists of 14 residues. The germline V and J ends were trimmed by 3 bases and 5 bases, with 11 bases remaining between them. Germline lookup yields CDR1 KGHSH and CDR2 LQKENI. The CDR3 sequence: CASSPDRQDNEQFF. CDR3 nucleotide sequence: TGTGCCAGCTCACCGGACCGACAGGACAATGAGCAGTTCTTC.

The chain has TRBV4-3 and TRBJ2-5, with 9 nucleotides matching TRBD1. The CDR3 is made up of 13 amino acids. Germline V gene sequence: CDR1 LGHNA, CDR2 YSLEER. The ends lost 0 bases at V and 7 bases at J; junction bases unmatched: 0. The CDR3 protein is CASSQETGGTQYF. The CDR3 DNA is TGCGCCAGCAGCCAAGAGACAGGGGGGACCCAGTACTTC.

The chain couples TRBV14 to TRBJ2-1; 10 bases match TRBD1. The CDR3 totals 15 residues. Germline V gene sequence: CDR1 SGHDN, CDR2 FVKESK. V lost 2 bases to trimming and J lost 7 bases; unmatched junction nucleotides: 5. The CDR3 sequence is CASSQRQGAENEQFF. CDR3 coding DNA: TGTGCCAGCAGCCAAAGACAGGGGGCGGAAAATGAGCAGTTCTTC.

The genes are TRBV10-3 and TRBJ2-2; 8 bases line up with TRBD1. The V gene end was trimmed by 2 bases and the J gene end by 1 base; junction bases not matched to a gene: 0. CDR1 ENHRY and CDR2 SYGVKD come from the germline V gene. This CDR3 comprises 15 residues. The CDR3 DNA reads as TGTGCCATCAGTGAGGGACAGGGGAACACCGGGGAGCTGTTTTTT. Protein sequence: CAISEGQGNTGELFF.

V is TRBV5-1 and J is TRBJ1-6, with a weak D call TRBD1 (5 bases). Trimming left V 0 bases short and J 9 bases short, with 16 bases between. CDR3 length: 16 amino acids. CDR1 SGHRS and CDR2 YFSETQ come from the germline V gene. DNA of the CDR3: TGCGCCAGCAGCTTGGATGGGGCGCGGGGATTTTCACCCCTCCACTTT. Amino acid sequence: CASSLDGARGFSPLHF.

CDR3 nucleotide sequence: TGTGCCAGCAGCACCTCAGGGGTTGGGGAGACCCAGTACTTC. Amino acid sequence: CASSTSGVGETQYF. V is TRBV7-9 and J is TRBJ2-5; a possible D gene is TRBD1 (6 bases). Germline CDR1 and CDR2: SEHNR and FQNEAQ (reference sequence). V lost 5 bases, J lost 5 bases, and 15 bases lay in between. The CDR3 extends over 14 amino acids.

The V gene is TRBV10-2, the J gene TRBJ2-3; D uncertain. V was shortened by 4 bases and J by 5 bases, with 4 bases between the two germline ends. The CDR3 runs to 11 residues. The germline V gene encodes CDR1 WSHSY and CDR2 SAAADI. The CDR3 DNA sequence: TGCGCCAGCAGTGGCCTAGATACGCAGTATTTT. Amino acids: CASSGLDTQYF.

The chain combines TRBV5-1 with TRBJ1-5, with a tentative D call TRBD1 (5 bases). V lost 5 bases and J lost 3, with 9 bases in between. CDR1 and CDR2 from the germline V gene are SGHRS and YFSETQ. This CDR3 has 13 amino acids. The CDR3 loop reads CASRQASNQPQHF. In DNA, the CDR3 is TGCGCCAGCAGACAGGCCTCCAATCAGCCCCAGCATTTT.

The V gene is TRBV15, the J gene TRBJ1-1; 8 bases match TRBD1. This CDR3 contains 14 residues. Trimming removed 3 bases from V and 2 bases from J; junction bases left unmatched: 2. The germline CDR1 and CDR2 sequences are LNHNV and YYDKDF (reference sequence). Written as DNA, the CDR3 is TGTGCCACCAGCAGGACAGGGGTAAACACTGAAGCTTTCTTT. Its translation: CATSRTGVNTEAFF.

The V and J genes are TRBV7-2 and TRBJ2-1; D is unclear. Trimming cost V 4 bases and J 5 bases, with 6 bases left between them. CDR1 is SGHTA, CDR2 FQGNSA, per germline. The CDR3 contains 12 residues. This chain's CDR3 is CASSSYNNEQFF. The CDR3 bases are TGTGCCAGCAGCTCATACAACAATGAGCAGTTCTTC.

The chain uses TRBV6-2 or TRBV6-3 and TRBJ1-4; 9 bases fit TRBD1. Trimming cost V 6 bases and J 6 bases; bases outside gene matches: 8. The CDR3 totals 15 residues. CDR1 MNHEY and CDR2 SVGEGT come from the germline V gene. The CDR3 here is CASSPWGQGYEKLFF. As DNA, the CDR3 is TGTGCCAGCAGCCCTTGGGGACAGGGTTATGAAAAACTGTTTTTT.

V gene TRBV11-2 combines with J gene TRBJ2-7; 9 bases map to TRBD2. V dropped 4 bases and J dropped 3; count of bases not matched to a gene: 4. The CDR3 loop spans 14 amino acids. Germline lookup yields CDR1 SGHAT and CDR2 FQNNGV. The CDR3 spells CASSSGTSRYEQYF. Written as DNA, the CDR3 is TGTGCCAGCAGCTCCGGGACTAGCCGCTACGAGCAGTACTTC.

The chain employs TRBV7-2 and TRBJ2-3; D might be TRBD2 (6 bases). The V gene's germline CDR1 is SGHTA and CDR2 FQGNSA. The CDR3 is 14 residues long. Trimming shortened V by 3 bases and J by 6 bases, and 13 bases separated the two germline ends. The CDR3 is CASSLGGSGDTQYF. The CDR3 DNA reads TGTGCCAGCAGCTTGGGGGGTAGCGGTGATACGCAGTATTTT.

The chain is built from TRBV6-5 and TRBJ2-7, with D perhaps matching TRBD1 or TRBD2 (5 bases each). In germline, CDR1 is MNHEY, CDR2 SVGAGI. The CDR3 totals 14 residues. CDR3 bases: TGTGCAGACGGGGCTACTGACGGAGCCTACGAGCAGTACTTC. Its protein product is CADGATDGAYEQYF.

In its sample, this clone was seen once. This chain uses TRBV7-9 with TRBJ2-3; TRBD2 matches 10 bases. The length of the CDR3 is 16 residues. Germline assignment: CDR1 SEHNR and CDR2 FQNEAQ (reference sequence). V trimming: 4 bases; J trimming: 0 bases; junction bases outside the gene matches: 4. The CDR3 region is CASSSGLAVSTDTQYF. CDR3 in DNA: TGTGCCAGCAGCTCCGGACTAGCGGTTAGCACAGATACGCAGTATTTT.

The chain has TRBV6-1 and TRBJ2-7; no clear D. V was clipped by 2 bases and J by 3 bases, with 5 bases between them. CDR3 length: 12 amino acids. Per germline, CDR1 MNHNS and CDR2 SASEGT. This CDR3 reads CASSEQSYEQYF. CDR3 bases: TGTGCCAGCAGTGAACAGAGCTACGAGCAGTACTTC.

The chain combines TRBV30 with TRBJ1-5; weak D call: TRBD1 (5 bases). Germline V gene data show CDR1 as GTSNPN and CDR2 as SVGIG (reference sequence). This CDR3 is built from 14 residues. Trimming stripped 3 bases from V and 1 base from J, with 10 bases between. The CDR3 bases are TGTGCCTGGAGCCCGGGACCGAGCAATCAGCCCCAGCATTTT. Translating gives CAWSPGPSNQPQHF.

The chain joins TRBV28 to TRBJ2-2; D might be TRBD2 (6 bases). This CDR3 comprises 15 residues. Germline assignment: CDR1 MDHEN and CDR2 SYDVKM. The germline V and J ends were trimmed by 5 bases and 4 bases, with 14 bases remaining between them. The CDR3 here is CASSPPGEATGELFF. The CDR3 nucleotides are TGTGCCAGCAGTCCCCCCGGGGAGGCCACCGGGGAGCTGTTTTTT.

V usage is TRBV14 and J usage is TRBJ2-2, with D possibly TRBD2 on 5 matching bases. This CDR3 has 16 amino acids. Trimming took 0 bases from V and 1 from J, leaving 9 bases between them. Germline assignment: CDR1 SGHDN and CDR2 FVKESK. CDR3 in DNA: TGTGCCAGCAGCCAAGAACCAGCGGAGAACACCGGGGAGCTGTTTTTT. It encodes CASSQEPAENTGELFF.